The rows below give T cell receptor beta chains drawn from one sample of a study of breast tumors, draining lymph nodes, adjacent tissues. MiXCR, run by TCRdb on the multiplex PCR reads, gives a single entry per CDR3 protein. The sample holds some 38,000 distinct CDR3 sequences, roughly 36% seen once. The sequencing sample was made of breast tumor tissue. The receptors shown here come from a female donor with breast cancer. Some clones in this sample may be carry-over from other donors' samples. Both conserved end residues are part of each CDR3. Fields, in order: clone size, V gene, D gene, J gene, CDR3 DNA, CDR3 protein. The D gene is left open where the match is weak. Clone size, where shown, is once, few, many, or a class for clones that have expanded.

size: many
V: TRBV11-3
D: -
J: TRBJ2-7
DNA: TGTGCCAGCAGCTTAATGGGTCCTAACTACGAGCAGTACTTC
CDR3: CASSLMGPNYEQYF

size: -
V: TRBV6-1
D: -
J: TRBJ2-5
DNA: TGTGCCAGCAGCCCCTCTGGGGGGCTAGCGGTACCCTTCCGGGAGACCCAGTACTTC
CDR3: CASSPSGGLAVPFRETQYF

size: -
V: TRBV27
D: TRBD2
J: TRBJ2-3
DNA: TGTGCCAGCAGTTTGGGACTAGCAACAGATACGCAGTATTTT
CDR3: CASSLGLATDTQYF

size: many
V: TRBV2
D: -
J: TRBJ2-2
DNA: TGTGCCAGCAGAGCAGGGGAGAGGGAGCTGTTTTTT
CDR3: CASRAGERELFF

size: once
V: TRBV11-2
D: TRBD2
J: TRBJ2-3
DNA: TGTGCCAGCAGCTCGGGACTAGCGTTACGGGGTGCAGATACGCAGTATTTT
CDR3: CASSSGLALRGADTQYF

size: -
V: TRBV12-3/TRBV12-4
D: TRBD1
J: TRBJ1-4
DNA: TGTGCCAGCAGACGGACAGGGGTAAATGAAAAACTGTTTTTT
CDR3: CASRRTGVNEKLFF

size: many
V: TRBV9
D: TRBD1
J: TRBJ2-5
DNA: TGTGCCAGCAGCGAGCAGACAGGGGGGATCCAAGAGACCCAGTACTTC
CDR3: CASSEQTGGIQETQYF

size: -
V: TRBV2
D: -
J: TRBJ1-3
DNA: TGTGCCAGCAGTCGTGGACAGCCTGGAAACACCACGTATTTT
CDR3: CASSRGQPGNTTYF

size: many
V: TRBV20-1
D: TRBD2
J: TRBJ2-3
DNA: TGCAGTGCTGTAAAACCTAGCGGGACGAGGGGAGATACGCAGTATTTT
CDR3: CSAVKPSGTRGDTQYF

size: -
V: TRBV6-2/TRBV6-3
D: -
J: TRBJ2-3
DNA: TGTGCCAGCAGTTACGGGAGGTCCACAGATACGCAGTATTTT
CDR3: CASSYGRSTDTQYF

size: few
V: TRBV10-3
D: -
J: TRBJ2-7
DNA: TGTGCCATCAGTGAAGTGGGTACCTCCTACGAGCAGTACTTC
CDR3: CAISEVGTSYEQYF

size: many
V: TRBV28
D: -
J: TRBJ1-6
DNA: TGTGCCAGCAGCAGGGATTCATACCCACCCCTCCACTTT
CDR3: CASSRDSYPPLHF

size: many
V: TRBV6-2/TRBV6-3
D: TRBD2
J: TRBJ2-7
DNA: TGTGCCAGCAGTTACGGACTAGCGGCCTACGAGCAGTACTTC
CDR3: CASSYGLAAYEQYF

size: -
V: TRBV5-6
D: TRBD1
J: TRBJ1-2
DNA: TGTGCCAGCAGCTTTGGGGACAGGGGCGGGGGATATGGCTACACCTTC
CDR3: CASSFGDRGGGYGYTF

size: -
V: TRBV5-1
D: TRBD2
J: TRBJ2-3
DNA: TGCGCCAGCAGCTATAGGGCCGGACTAGCGGGAGCAGATACGCAGTATTTT
CDR3: CASSYRAGLAGADTQYF

size: many
V: TRBV6-5
D: TRBD1
J: TRBJ1-2
DNA: TGTGCCAGCATGAGGGGGCAAAACTATGGCTACACCTTC
CDR3: CASMRGQNYGYTF

size: -
V: TRBV5-5
D: TRBD2
J: TRBJ2-2
DNA: TGTGCCAGCAGCCCGTCACTAGCGGGAGTAACGGGCACCGGGGAGCTGTTTTTT
CDR3: CASSPSLAGVTGTGELFF

size: many
V: TRBV6-1
D: -
J: TRBJ2-1
DNA: TGTGCCAGCAGTGAAGCGGGTGGTGAGCAGTTCTTC
CDR3: CASSEAGGEQFF

size: many
V: TRBV12-3/TRBV12-4
D: TRBD1
J: TRBJ1-4
DNA: TGTGCCAGCAGGGGACAGGGGGAGGAAAAACTGTTTTTT
CDR3: CASRGQGEEKLFF

size: -
V: TRBV24-1
D: TRBD1
J: TRBJ2-7
DNA: TGTGCCACCAGTGTGCCGGGACAGGGGACCTACGAGCAGTACTTC
CDR3: CATSVPGQGTYEQYF

size: many
V: TRBV29-1
D: -
J: TRBJ1-2
DNA: TGCAGCGCGCTAAGCTCCGTTTATGGCTACACCTTC
CDR3: CSALSSVYGYTF

size: many
V: TRBV6-6
D: -
J: TRBJ1-5
DNA: TGTGCCAGCAGAGCCTCGGGACCGGGGTTTCAGCCCCAGCATTTT
CDR3: CASRASGPGFQPQHF

size: many
V: TRBV5-6
D: -
J: TRBJ2-7
DNA: TGTGCCAGCAGCTGGGGCAGGGCTGGCTACGAGCAGTACTTC
CDR3: CASSWGRAGYEQYF

size: many
V: TRBV5-4
D: TRBD1
J: TRBJ2-1
DNA: TGTGCCAGCAGCTTGGCTAGGGACAGGGGGCGCAGGGAGCAGTTCTTC
CDR3: CASSLARDRGRREQFF

size: many
V: TRBV10-3
D: TRBD2
J: TRBJ2-3
DNA: TGTGCCATCAGTGCGTCGGGAGGGCCTTTGGACACAGATACGCAGTATTTT
CDR3: CAISASGGPLDTDTQYF

size: -
V: TRBV4-1
D: TRBD2
J: TRBJ2-3
DNA: TGCGCCAGCAGCCAAGGAACTAGCGGGAGGAGGGCGGATACGCAGTATTTT
CDR3: CASSQGTSGRRADTQYF

size: many
V: TRBV20-1
D: TRBD2
J: TRBJ2-1
DNA: TGCAGTGCTAGTGGCGGACTAGGAGAAGCGAGCTCCTACAATGAGCAGTTCTTC
CDR3: CSASGGLGEASSYNEQFF

size: few
V: TRBV5-4
D: TRBD1
J: TRBJ1-3
DNA: TGTGCCAGCAGCTCGACAGGGCACTCTGGAAACACCATATATTTT
CDR3: CASSSTGHSGNTIYF

size: many
V: TRBV29-1
D: -
J: TRBJ2-1
DNA: TGCAGCGTTGTGGAGGGTGTGAATGAGCAGTTCTTC
CDR3: CSVVEGVNEQFF

size: many
V: TRBV10-2
D: -
J: TRBJ1-5
DNA: TGCGCCAGCAGTGAGTCGCCGGGTCCGCCCCAGCATTTT
CDR3: CASSESPGPPQHF

size: -
V: TRBV18
D: TRBD2
J: TRBJ2-1
DNA: TGTGCCAGCTCACAGTCCCTAGCGGGATTCAACAATGAGCAGTTCTTC
CDR3: CASSQSLAGFNNEQFF

size: many
V: TRBV6-1
D: TRBD2
J: TRBJ2-3
DNA: TGTGCCAGCCTAGCGGGGGGCACAGATACGCAGTATTTT
CDR3: CASLAGGTDTQYF

size: -
V: TRBV28
D: -
J: TRBJ2-7
DNA: TGCGCCAGCAGTCCTCGGGTCGGGACGGACGAGCAGTACTTC
CDR3: CASSPRVGTDEQYF

size: many
V: TRBV20-1
D: -
J: TRBJ1-5
DNA: TGCAGTGCTGGGGGATTGGGCAATCAGCCCCAGCATTTT
CDR3: CSAGGLGNQPQHF

size: few
V: TRBV12-3/TRBV12-4
D: -
J: TRBJ2-2
DNA: TGTGCCAGCAGGGGGGGATTGGGGCTCGCCGGGGAGCTGTTTTTT
CDR3: CASRGGLGLAGELFF

size: -
V: TRBV24-1
D: TRBD1
J: TRBJ2-2
DNA: TGTGCCACCAGTGATACGACAGGGCCGAACACCGGGGAGCTGTTTTTT
CDR3: CATSDTTGPNTGELFF

size: -
V: TRBV28
D: -
J: TRBJ2-7
DNA: TGTGCCAGCAGTTTCTTGGGGGGCTACTACGAGCAGCACTTC
CDR3: CASSFLGGYYEQHF

size: many
V: TRBV29-1
D: -
J: TRBJ2-7
DNA: TGCAGCGTTGTTCTCGGGCGGTACTCCTACGAGCAGTACTTC
CDR3: CSVVLGRYSYEQYF

size: many
V: TRBV28
D: TRBD2
J: TRBJ2-7
DNA: TGTGCCAGCAGTTTATTTGTAGCGGGACCCTACGAGCAGTACTTC
CDR3: CASSLFVAGPYEQYF

size: many
V: TRBV10-1
D: TRBD2
J: TRBJ2-7
DNA: TGCGCCAGCAGTGAGCCCGGACTAGCGGGAGGTCGATACGAGCAGTACTTC
CDR3: CASSEPGLAGGRYEQYF

size: many
V: TRBV7-8
D: TRBD2
J: TRBJ2-7
DNA: TGTGCCAGCAGCTTGGGGACTAGCGGGCGTCTCTACGAGCAGTACTTC
CDR3: CASSLGTSGRLYEQYF

size: -
V: TRBV5-6
D: -
J: TRBJ1-2
DNA: TGTGCCAGCAGCTTGGCCAACTATGGCTACACCTTC
CDR3: CASSLANYGYTF

size: many
V: TRBV20-1
D: -
J: TRBJ2-5
DNA: TGCAGTGCTAGTAAGACAGTAGGGATGGGGACCCAGTACTTC
CDR3: CSASKTVGMGTQYF

size: -
V: TRBV7-9
D: -
J: TRBJ2-1
DNA: TGTGCCAGCAGCGCAGTGTTCCGTGAGCAGTTCTTC
CDR3: CASSAVFREQFF

size: many
V: TRBV7-6
D: TRBD2
J: TRBJ2-7
DNA: TGTGCCAGCAGCTTGGGGGGGATTGGCGGCTACGAGCAGTACTTC
CDR3: CASSLGGIGGYEQYF

size: -
V: TRBV20-1
D: -
J: TRBJ2-1
DNA: TGCAGTGCTAGAGATATGGGGAGGACCTACAATGAGCAGTTCTTC
CDR3: CSARDMGRTYNEQFF

size: many
V: TRBV24-1
D: -
J: TRBJ2-3
DNA: TGTGCCACCAGTGACTACCGGGTTAGCGGCACAGATACGCAGTATTTT
CDR3: CATSDYRVSGTDTQYF

size: -
V: TRBV12-3/TRBV12-4
D: -
J: TRBJ2-3
DNA: TGTGCCAGCAGTATTGGGGCAGGGGCGAGCACAGATACGCAGTATTTT
CDR3: CASSIGAGASTDTQYF

size: medium-sized
V: TRBV6-6
D: TRBD1
J: TRBJ2-7
DNA: TGTGCCAGCACTAACAGGGGGACGGGCGAGCAGTACTTC
CDR3: CASTNRGTGEQYF

size: -
V: TRBV5-1
D: TRBD1
J: TRBJ2-2
DNA: TGCGCCAGCAGGCTAACCGGGACAGGGAACACCGGGGAGCTGTTTTTT
CDR3: CASRLTGTGNTGELFF